These 27 T cell receptor beta chains were all obtained from the same sample, sequenced in a study of spatial heterogeneity in lung cancer. Time point of the sample: sample taken at primary tumor resection. Sequencing covered unsorted whole RNA taken from tumor, nontumor lung or frozen PBMC. Using its own MiXCR run on the 5' RACE reads, TCRdb lists one record per CDR3 protein. The profile shows tens of thousands of distinct CDR3 sequences, roughly 14% of them singletons. Specimen: PBMCs, collected at surgery. The receptors were gathered from a male donor with early-stage non-small cell lung cancer.

CDR3 protein: CASSPLAGTGATDTQYF. The CDR3 DNA follows: TGCGCCAGCAGCCCCCTGGCAGGGACAGGGGCCACAGATACGCAGTATTTT. The chain carries TRBV4-3 and TRBJ2-3; 10 bases match TRBD1. The CDR3 length is 17 residues. CDR1 LGHNA and CDR2 YSLEER come from the germline V gene. Trimming cost V 4 bases and J 2 bases; bases outside gene matches: 9.

The rearrangement joins TRBV10-1 to TRBJ2-1, with D unclear. CDR3 size: 14 residues. Per the germline V gene, CDR1 is WNHNN and CDR2 is SYGVQD (reference sequence). V lost 0 bases to trimming and J lost 9 bases, with 12 bases between them. The CDR3 DNA reads TGCGCCAGCAGTGAGTCGCCGGTCCCTAGTGAGCAGTTCTTC. Translation gives CASSESPVPSEQFF.

The CDR3 reads CSVAQGRSDGYTF. The CDR3 nucleotides read TGCAGCGTTGCGCAGGGTCGCAGCGATGGCTACACCTTC. J is TRBJ1-2 and V is TRBV29-1; possible D gene TRBD1, 5 bases. Germline V CDR1 and CDR2: SQVTM, ANQGSEA. Trimming removed 4 bases at V and 6 bases at J, with 15 bases between. The CDR3 consists of 13 residues.

The chain combines TRBV29-1 with TRBJ2-1, with D hard to call. Germline CDR1 reads SQVTM; CDR2 reads ANQGSEA. The CDR3 runs 12 residues. V lost 8 bases, J lost 5 bases, and 13 bases lay in between. CDR3 nucleotide sequence: TGCAGCCCGAAGGTCAGGAACAATGAGCAGTTCTTC. This encodes CSPKVRNNEQFF.

The CDR3: CASSPSRAGPMSRDTEAFF. Written as DNA, the CDR3 is TGTGCCAGCAGTCCATCCCGGGCTGGTCCAATGTCGAGAGACACTGAAGCTTTCTTT. The V and J genes are TRBV25-1 and TRBJ1-1; D gene uncertain. The CDR3 spans 19 residues. Germline V gene lookup returns CDR1 MGHDK and CDR2 SYGVNS. Between the trimmed V and J ends, which lost 5 bases and 3 bases, there was a span of 28 bases.

The table lists this clonotype with many counts. This chain uses TRBV20-1 with TRBJ2-1; D call uncertain. This CDR3 contains 14 residues. Trimming took 0 bases from V and 6 from J, leaving 12 bases between them. Looked up from germline, CDR1 is DFQATT and CDR2 is SNEGSKA (reference sequence). The DNA for the CDR3 is TGCAGTGCTAGAGAAATTACCCAGGCCAATGAGCAGTTCTTC. Protein sequence: CSAREITQANEQFF.

The chain carries TRBV7-9 and TRBJ2-1; 7 nucleotides match TRBD1. The junction had 13 bases not matched to a gene; V was cut back by 4 bases and J by 4 bases. The CDR3 loop spans 17 amino acids. The germline V gene has CDR1 SEHNR and CDR2 FQNEAQ (reference sequence). The CDR3 DNA sequence: TGTGCCAGCAGCTCCCCTAAAACCGGGACAGTTTACAATGAGCAGTTCTTC. Protein product: CASSSPKTGTVYNEQFF. Using reference TRBV7-9 and TRBJ2-1 for the parts outside the CDR3, the full variable domain is DTGVSQNPRHKITKRGQNVTFRCDPISEHNRLYWYRQTLGQGPEFLTYFQNEAQLEKSRLLSDRFSAERPKGSFSTLEIQRTEQGDSAMYLCASSSPKTGTVYNEQFFGPGTRLTVL.

A few counts support this clonotype. The genes are TRBV12-5 and TRBJ1-1; TRBD1 is a possible D gene (5 bases). The ends were cut back, 3 bases at V and 0 bases at J, with 8 bases in the middle. The V gene's germline CDR1 is LGHNT and CDR2 FRNRAP. The length of the CDR3 is 14 residues. In DNA form, the CDR3 reads TGTGCTAGTGGTTTAACAGGAATGAACACTGAAGCTTTCTTT. It encodes CASGLTGMNTEAFF.

This clonotype was detected a few times. This chain joins TRBV6-5 and TRBJ1-4; D gene unclear. Trimming left V 0 bases short and J 8 bases short, with 7 bases between. The V gene's germline CDR1 is MNHEY and CDR2 SVGAGI. This CDR3 comprises 13 residues. DNA of the CDR3: TGTGCCAGCAGTTACTCGACCGTGGAAAAACTGTTTTTT. It specifies CASSYSTVEKLFF.

This clonotype came up a few times. The J gene is TRBJ2-3, the V gene TRBV12-3 or TRBV12-4, with a tentative D call TRBD2 (6 bases). Trimming pared 7 bases from V and 6 bases from J, leaving 17 bases between. This CDR3 spans 14 amino acids. CDR3 sequence (DNA): TGTGCCAGCAAGCCGGGACTTTCATCTGATACGCAGTATTTT. Residues: CASKPGLSSDTQYF.

In this sample, this clonotype turned up many times. The J gene is TRBJ1-3, the V gene TRBV6-6; D unclear. In germline, CDR1 is MNHNY, CDR2 SVGAGI (reference sequence). The CDR3 is made up of 14 amino acids. V was shortened by 6 bases and J by 0 bases, with 9 bases between the two germline ends. CDR3 sequence reads: CASSPTISGNTIYF. CDR3 sequence (DNA): TGTGCCAGCAGCCCGACTATCTCTGGAAACACCATATATTTT.

This clonotype was found a few times. V and J are TRBV2 and TRBJ2-1, with TRBD2 identical over 11 bases. CDR1 is SNHLY and CDR2 is FYNNEI in the germline V gene. This CDR3 has 17 amino acids. J gave up 10 bases and V 5 bases, and 16 bases lay outside the gene matches. CDR3 protein: CASSYPYPGTSGEEQFF. The CDR3, as DNA: TGTGCCAGCAGTTACCCTTACCCTGGGACTAGCGGAGAAGAGCAGTTCTTC.

V usage is TRBV20-1 and J usage is TRBJ1-2, with D hard to call. Trimming pared 6 bases from V and 4 bases from J, leaving 15 bases between. Germline V gene data show CDR1 as DFQATT and CDR2 as SNEGSKA (reference sequence). This CDR3 is built from 13 residues. The CDR3 spells CSAPGRGGYGYTF. The DNA of the CDR3 is TGCAGTGCCCCGGGGAGAGGCGGCTATGGCTACACCTTC.

This clonotype was found many times. This rearrangement joins TRBV6-5 to TRBJ2-1, with D perhaps TRBD1 (6 bases). V gave up 5 bases and J gave up 6 bases, with 8 bases separating them. The germline V gene encodes CDR1 MNHEY and CDR2 SVGAGI. The CDR3 sequence is 12 residues long. The CDR3 sequence is CASSTGPNEQFF. In DNA form, the CDR3 reads TGTGCCAGCAGTACAGGGCCCAATGAGCAGTTCTTC.

This clonotype was observed many times. The chain uses TRBV4-1 and TRBJ2-5; the D gene could be TRBD1 or TRBD2 (5 bases each). Between the trimmed V and J ends, which lost 0 bases and 5 bases, there was a span of 13 bases. The CDR3 runs to 15 residues. Germline V CDR1 and CDR2: MGHRA, YSYEKL. The DNA of the CDR3 is TGCGCCAGCAGCCAAGAGAGACTCAGGGAGGAGACCCAGTACTTC. It codes for CASSQERLREETQYF.

This rearrangement joins TRBV7-9 to TRBJ2-3; D is perhaps TRBD1 (6 bases). The V end lost 8 bases, the J end lost 2 bases, and 14 bases lay between the germline ends. Germline V CDR1 and CDR2: SEHNR, FQNEAQ (reference sequence). This CDR3 is built from 14 residues. In DNA form, the CDR3 reads TGTGCCAGCTGGACTGGGGGCCCCACAGATACGCAGTATTTT. Its translation: CASWTGGPTDTQYF.

This clonotype came up many times. V gene TRBV10-3 combines with J gene TRBJ2-7, with 8 bases identical to TRBD2. The CDR3 sequence is 15 residues long. Germline V lookup: CDR1 ENHRY, CDR2 SYGVKD. With 3 bases clipped from V and 2 bases from J, the junction kept 6 bases outside the gene matches. CDR3 sequence reads: CAISDRSGSAYEQYF. In nucleotides, the CDR3 is TGTGCCATCAGTGACCGAAGCGGGAGCGCCTACGAGCAGTACTTC.

This rearrangement joins TRBV5-8 to TRBJ1-1; the D is unclear. V was pared by 0 bases and J by 10 bases, with 10 bases between. Germline V gene data show CDR1 as SGHTS and CDR2 as YDEGEE. This CDR3 has 12 residues. The CDR3 coding sequence is TGTGCCAGCAGCTTGGACTATTATCGAGCTTTCTTT. This gives the protein CASSLDYYRAFF.

This clonotype was seen a few times. This chain connects TRBV19 to TRBJ2-3, with 7 bases that match TRBD2. V lost 10 bases, J lost 1 base, and 11 bases stayed unmatched. The CDR3 totals 15 residues. Germline V gene data show CDR1 as LNHDA and CDR2 as SQIVND (reference sequence). The CDR3 nucleotides read TGTGCCACCCAACCGACTAGCAGACGCACAGATACGCAGTATTTT. This sequence encodes CATQPTSRRTDTQYF.

This clonotype turned up a few times. The V gene is TRBV3-1, the J gene TRBJ1-1, with D tentatively TRBD1 (5 bases). The germline V gene has CDR1 LGHDT and CDR2 YNNKEL (reference sequence). The CDR3 consists of 13 residues. Trimming pared 0 bases from V and 13 bases from J, leaving 15 bases between. CDR3 sequence reads: CASSQDLRGEGFF. The CDR3 bases are TGTGCCAGCAGCCAAGACTTACGGGGCGAGGGTTTCTTT. The whole variable domain, filled in from reference TRBV3-1 and TRBJ1-1, reads DTAVSQTPKYLVTQMGNDKSIKCEQNLGHDTMYWYKQDSKKFLKIMFSYNNKELIINETVPNRFSPKSPDKAHLNLHINSLELGDSAVYFCASSQDLRGEGFFGQGTRLTVV.

This clonotype was observed a handful of times. The J gene is TRBJ1-1, the V gene TRBV27; 11 bases align to TRBD1. Trimming took 5 bases from V and 2 from J; bases not matched to a gene: 10. This CDR3 spans 17 amino acids. Per the germline V gene, CDR1 is MNHEY and CDR2 is SMNVEV (reference sequence). In DNA form, the CDR3 reads TGTGCCAGCAGTCCAACCGGGACAGGGGGTAAAAACACTGAAGCTTTCTTT. Its protein is CASSPTGTGGKNTEAFF.

The CDR3 nucleotides read TGTGCCAGCAGGGCCGGGAGCTACAATGAGCAGTTCTTC. It encodes CASRAGSYNEQFF. This sequence joins TRBV6-5 and TRBJ2-1; TRBD2 is a possible D gene (6 bases). Per germline, CDR1 MNHEY and CDR2 SVGAGI. This CDR3 has 13 residues. V shed 6 bases and J shed 3 bases, with 9 bases lying between them.

The CDR3 loop reads CSAFPGQGSGYTF. CDR3 bases: TGCAGCGCATTTCCGGGACAGGGGTCTGGCTACACCTTC. V gene TRBV29-1 combines with J gene TRBJ1-2; the match to TRBD1 covers 10 bases. J gave up 7 bases and V 7 bases, and 9 bases lay outside the gene matches. Germline V gene data show CDR1 as SQVTM and CDR2 as ANQGSEA. This CDR3 comprises 13 residues.

The chain carries TRBV7-9 and TRBJ1-1, with D possibly being TRBD1 (5 bases). CDR1 is SEHNR and CDR2 is FQNEAQ in the germline V gene (reference sequence). Trimming pared 5 bases from V and 4 bases from J, leaving 17 bases between. The CDR3 spans 15 residues. In nucleotides, the CDR3 is TGTGCCAGCAGCCCCACCGGGGGAGGCACCACTGAAGCTTTCTTT. Its translation: CASSPTGGGTTEAFF. Drawing the rest from reference TRBV7-9 and TRBJ1-1, the complete variable domain is DTGVSQNPRHKITKRGQNVTFRCDPISEHNRLYWYRQTLGQGPEFLTYFQNEAQLEKSRLLSDRFSAERPKGSFSTLEIQRTEQGDSAMYLCASSPTGGGTTEAFFGQGTRLTVV.

In its sample, this clonotype was seen a few times. This chain joins TRBV14 and TRBJ2-1; 12 bases match TRBD2. Germline values: CDR1 SGHDN, CDR2 FVKESK. The V gene end was trimmed by 0 bases and the J gene end by 7 bases; junction bases not matched to a gene: 4. The CDR3 loop spans 16 amino acids. The CDR3 here is CASSQEEGLAGNEQFF. The CDR3 DNA sequence: TGTGCCAGCAGCCAAGAGGAGGGACTAGCGGGTAATGAGCAGTTCTTC. Full variable domain (outside the CDR3, taken from reference TRBV14 and TRBJ2-1): EAGVTQFPSHSVIEKGQTVTLRCDPISGHDNLYWYRRVMGKEIKFLLHFVKESKQDESGMPNNRFLAERTGGTYSTLKVQPAELEDSGVYFCASSQEEGLAGNEQFFGPGTRLTVL.

This clonotype was detected only once. The chain carries TRBV11-1 and TRBJ2-7; D unclear. CDR1 is SGHAT and CDR2 is FQDESV in the germline V gene (reference sequence). Trimming removed 1 base at V and 0 bases at J, with 10 bases between. CDR3 length: 15 amino acids. CDR3 sequence reads: CASSLGGRYSYEQYF. Here the CDR3 DNA reads TGTGCCAGCAGCTTAGGAGGCCGATACTCCTACGAGCAGTACTTC.

This clonotype was seen many times. The chain joins TRBV20-1 to TRBJ2-7, with a possible D match to TRBD2 (6 bases). Trimming pared 6 bases from V and 3 bases from J, leaving 15 bases between. CDR3 length equals 13 residues. Germline V gene sequence: CDR1 DFQATT, CDR2 SNEGSKA (reference sequence). CDR3 sequence (DNA): TGCAGTGCGTATCCGCCGGGAGACTACGAGCAGTACTTC. Protein sequence: CSAYPPGDYEQYF.